These T cell receptor beta chains were read from a single sample in a study of shared clonotypes between healthy human individuals. The data were produced by immunoSEQ multiplex PCR, yet TCRdb's version contains in-frame clones alone and is incomplete. Altogether 1.4 million to 1.5 million clones are present, about 96% being singletons, with the ten largest covering roughly 1.2%. The sequencing input was naive CD4+ T cells sorted from blood. The receptors come from a man between 25 and 39 years old in good health. The CDR3 runs from the conserved cysteine through the conserved F or W. Each record gives: CDR3 length, J gene, D gene, V gene, clone size, CDR3 protein, CDR3 DNA. The D gene is left open where the match is weak. Some rows have no size entry. The others give once, few or many, or a class for an expanded clone.

>14|TRBJ1-5|NA|TRBV2|NA
CASSELGSNQPQHF
TGTGCCAGCAGTGAATTGGGTAGCAATCAGCCCCAGCATTTT
>14|TRBJ1-1|NA|TRBV29-1|NA
CSVEVGQLNTEAFF
TGCAGCGTGGAGGTCGGACAGCTGAACACTGAAGCTTTCTTT
>15|TRBJ2-1|TRBD2|TRBV19|NA
CASSPASGRGGEQFF
TGTGCCAGTTCCCCAGCTAGCGGGAGAGGTGGGGAGCAGTTCTTC
>17|TRBJ2-1|TRBD2|TRBV4-3|NA
CASSLEGSGSLNNEQFF
TGCGCCAGCAGCCTCGAAGGTAGCGGGAGCCTCAACAATGAGCAGTTCTTC
>15|TRBJ1-4|TRBD1|TRBV2|NA
CASREQGALVEKLFF
TGTGCCAGCAGGGAACAGGGGGCCCTTGTTGAAAAACTGTTTTTT
>17|TRBJ2-6|TRBD1|TRBV10-2|NA
CASMILGQGSGANVLTF
TGCGCCAGCATGATACTAGGACAGGGGTCTGGGGCCAACGTCCTGACTTTC
>16|TRBJ2-3|TRBD2|TRBV5-1|NA
CASSFSGRSPTDTQYF
TGCGCCAGCAGCTTTAGCGGGAGGTCCCCCACAGATACGCAGTATTTT
>15|TRBJ2-1|NA|TRBV5-4|NA
CASSPEWEIYNEQFF
TGTGCCAGCAGTCCCGAGTGGGAGATCTACAATGAGCAGTTCTTC
>14|TRBJ2-2|TRBD2|TRBV6-5|NA
CASLGGRNTGELFF
TGTGCCAGCCTCGGCGGGAGAAACACCGGGGAGCTGTTTTTT
>13|TRBJ2-1|NA|TRBV6-6|once
CASRGGPYNEQFF
TGTGCCAGTAGGGGGGGACCCTACAATGAGCAGTTCTTC
>16|TRBJ1-1|NA|TRBV7-8|once
CASRTSGGGFNTEAFF
TGTGCCAGCAGAACCTCAGGAGGAGGGTTCAACACTGAAGCTTTCTTT
>16|TRBJ1-4|NA|TRBV7-9|NA
CASSGGDERYREKLFF
TGTGCCAGCAGCGGCGGGGATGAGCGGTATAGGGAAAAACTGTTTTTT
>15|TRBJ1-2|NA|TRBV27|NA
CATYSGAPLGYGYTF
TGTGCCACCTACTCAGGGGCCCCCTTGGGCTATGGCTACACCTTC
>19|TRBJ1-2|TRBD1|TRBV6-9|NA
CASSYSPLDRGRGSYGYTF
TGTGCCAGCAGTTATTCCCCCCTGGACAGGGGAAGGGGGTCTTATGGCTACACCTTC
>14|TRBJ2-5|NA|TRBV29-1|NA
CSVDNGLVQETQYF
TGCAGCGTTGACAACGGGCTGGTCCAAGAGACCCAGTACTTC
>16|TRBJ1-4|NA|TRBV14|once
CASSRHGVTTNEKLFF
TGTGCCAGCAGCCGCCACGGGGTAACAACTAATGAAAAACTGTTTTTT
>13|TRBJ1-1|NA|TRBV6-1|NA
CASSERWDTEAFF
TGTGCCAGCAGCGAGAGGTGGGACACTGAAGCTTTCTTT
>14|TRBJ2-7|NA|TRBV28|NA
CASSFQPRVYEQYF
TGTGCCAGCAGTTTTCAACCCAGGGTCTACGAGCAGTACTTC
>16|TRBJ2-7|NA|TRBV28|NA
CASSSVGTSDLGEQYF
TGTGCCAGCAGCTCCGTTGGGACGTCCGACCTCGGGGAGCAGTACTTC
>13|TRBJ2-1|NA|TRBV7-9|NA
CASSLRQTNEQFF
TGTGCCAGCAGCCTGAGACAAACTAATGAGCAGTTCTTC
>16|TRBJ2-2|NA|TRBV5-1|NA
CASSLEATGRTGELFF
TGCGCCAGCAGCTTGGAGGCGACGGGAAGAACCGGGGAGCTGTTTTTT
>13|TRBJ2-3|NA|TRBV5-1|NA
CASRMEGTDTQYF
TGCGCCAGCAGGATGGAGGGCACAGATACGCAGTATTTT
>14|TRBJ1-1|NA|TRBV18|NA
CASSPSQGNTEAFF
TGTGCCAGCTCACCCTCGCAGGGGAACACTGAAGCTTTCTTT
>12|TRBJ2-5|NA|TRBV6-5|NA
CASAGVQETQYF
TGTGCCAGCGCAGGGGTCCAAGAGACCCAGTACTTC